These T cell receptor beta chains were read from a single sample in a study of blood T cell repertoires in COVID-19. Profiled with immunoSEQ multiplex PCR; TCRdb holds only in-frame clones, not every one. The table has 120,000 or so clones, roughly four fifths seen once. Sequencing was carried out using peripheral blood. These receptors all come from a woman aged 45-60 years with acute or convalescent COVID-19. Both conserved end residues are part of each CDR3. The order of the fields is D gene, V gene, J gene, clone size, CDR3 protein, CDR3 DNA. The D gene is left open where the match is weak. Not every row has a clone size; where given, it reads once, few, many or a size class.

d_call: TRBD1; v_call: TRBV28; j_call: TRBJ2-5; clone_size: NA; cdr3_aa: CASASQGARTQYF; cdr3_nt: TGTGCCAGCGCATCCCAGGGGGCGAGGACCCAGTACTTC
d_call: TRBD1; v_call: TRBV16; j_call: TRBJ1-6; clone_size: NA; cdr3_aa: CASSQSDRGSYNSPLHF; cdr3_nt: TGTGCCAGCAGCCAATCGGACAGGGGTTCCTATAATTCACCCCTCCACTTT
d_call: NA; v_call: TRBV19; j_call: TRBJ1-5; clone_size: NA; cdr3_aa: CASSIPTQPQHF; cdr3_nt: TGTGCCAGTAGTATCCCCACACAGCCCCAGCATTTT
d_call: NA; v_call: TRBV18; j_call: TRBJ1-4; clone_size: NA; cdr3_aa: CASSPYLGAVTNEKLFF; cdr3_nt: TGTGCCAGCTCACCATATCTGGGGGCCGTGACTAATGAAAAACTGTTTTTT
d_call: TRBD1; v_call: TRBV6-5; j_call: TRBJ1-5; clone_size: NA; cdr3_aa: CASSPDRDQPQHF; cdr3_nt: TGTGCCAGCAGTCCAGACAGGGACCAGCCCCAGCATTTT
d_call: NA; v_call: TRBV5-1; j_call: TRBJ2-7; clone_size: once; cdr3_aa: CASSWARGSITYEQYF; cdr3_nt: TGCGCCAGCAGCTGGGCTAGGGGCTCAATAACCTACGAGCAGTACTTC
d_call: TRBD1; v_call: TRBV30; j_call: TRBJ1-5; clone_size: NA; cdr3_aa: CAWTSRDRVQPQHF; cdr3_nt: TGTGCCTGGACGTCCCGGGACAGGGTTCAGCCCCAGCATTTT
d_call: NA; v_call: TRBV11-3; j_call: TRBJ2-4; clone_size: NA; cdr3_aa: CASSFRRNFLAKNIQYF; cdr3_nt: TGTGCCAGCAGCTTTAGGAGAAACTTCTTAGCCAAAAACATTCAGTACTTC
d_call: TRBD1; v_call: TRBV5-8; j_call: TRBJ1-5; clone_size: once; cdr3_aa: CASSLVPQGINQPQHF; cdr3_nt: TGTGCCAGCAGCTTGGTTCCACAGGGGATCAATCAGCCCCAGCATTTT
d_call: TRBD1; v_call: TRBV29-1; j_call: TRBJ2-7; clone_size: once; cdr3_aa: CSAHVGQGSYEQYF; cdr3_nt: TGCAGCGCTCATGTCGGACAGGGATCCTACGAGCAGTACTTC
d_call: TRBD2; v_call: TRBV14; j_call: TRBJ2-5; clone_size: NA; cdr3_aa: CASSPRVSGQTQYF; cdr3_nt: TGTGCCAGCAGCCCCCGGGTTAGCGGGCAGACCCAGTACTTC
d_call: NA; v_call: TRBV18; j_call: TRBJ1-4; clone_size: NA; cdr3_aa: CASSPRTDSNEKLFF; cdr3_nt: TGTGCCAGCTCACCACGAACAGACAGTAATGAAAAACTGTTTTTT
d_call: TRBD1; v_call: TRBV24-1; j_call: TRBJ2-3; clone_size: NA; cdr3_aa: CATSDGQGTDTQYF; cdr3_nt: TGTGCCACCAGTGACGGACAGGGCACAGATACGCAGTATTTT
d_call: TRBD1; v_call: TRBV6-5; j_call: TRBJ2-5; clone_size: NA; cdr3_aa: CASRRRDRGFETQYF; cdr3_nt: TGTGCCAGCAGACGCCGGGACAGGGGCTTTGAGACCCAGTACTTC
d_call: TRBD1; v_call: TRBV5-5; j_call: TRBJ1-5; clone_size: NA; cdr3_aa: CASSSQGDNQPQHF; cdr3_nt: TGTGCCAGCAGCTCCCAGGGGGACAATCAGCCCCAGCATTTT
d_call: TRBD2; v_call: TRBV28; j_call: TRBJ2-1; clone_size: NA; cdr3_aa: CASSRGLAGVGEQFF; cdr3_nt: TGTGCCAGCAGCCGGGGGCTAGCGGGAGTAGGGGAGCAGTTCTTC